The sequence of this TCR beta chain was determined in a study of shared clonotypes between healthy human individuals. Assay: immunoSEQ multiplex PCR; the TCRdb copy retains only in-frame clones and omits some. The sample consists of 2 million to 2.5 million clones, 90% to 96% of them appearing once. Sequenced sample: naive CD4+ T cells sorted from blood. Subset noted: CD45RA+ positively selected. This clonotype was sampled from a man between 18 and 35 years old in good health.

The CDR3 nucleotides are TGTGCCTGGAGGAGGGGGATGGTGAACACTGAAGCTTTCTTT. Translating it yields CAWRRGMVNTEAFF. This chain connects TRBV30 to TRBJ1-1, with a weak D call TRBD1 (6 bases). Germline V gives CDR1 GTSNPN, CDR2 SVGIG (reference sequence). The CDR3 extends over 14 amino acids. V was pared by 3 bases and J by 0 bases, with 11 bases between.